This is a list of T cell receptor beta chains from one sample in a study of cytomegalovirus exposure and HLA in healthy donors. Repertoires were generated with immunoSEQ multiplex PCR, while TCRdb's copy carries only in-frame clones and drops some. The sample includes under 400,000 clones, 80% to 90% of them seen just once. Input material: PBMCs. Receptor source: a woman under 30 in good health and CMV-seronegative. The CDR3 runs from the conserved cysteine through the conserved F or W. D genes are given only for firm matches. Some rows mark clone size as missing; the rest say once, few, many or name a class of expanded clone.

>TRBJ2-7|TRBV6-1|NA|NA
TGTGCCAGCAGTGTCAGCTCCTACGAGCAGTACTTC
CASSVSSYEQYF
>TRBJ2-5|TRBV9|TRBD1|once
TGTGCCAGCAGCGGAGCGGGACAGGGTCACCAAGAGACCCAGTACTTC
CASSGAGQGHQETQYF
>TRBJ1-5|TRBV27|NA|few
TGTGCCAGCAGTTTATTGGGCAGCAATCAGCCCCAGCATTTT
CASSLLGSNQPQHF
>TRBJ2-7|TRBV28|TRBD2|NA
TGTGCCAGCAGACCTCCGGGGGGAAGGCGGTCCCACGAGCAGTACTTC
CASRPPGGRRSHEQYF
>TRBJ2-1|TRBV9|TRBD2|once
TGTGCCAGCAGCCCCCGCCTCCTAGCGGACGCTTACAATGAGCAGTTCTTC
CASSPRLLADAYNEQFF
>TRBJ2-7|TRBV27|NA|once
TGTGCCAGCAGTCTTCGCAGTCTAGCGTACTCCTACGAGCAGTACTTC
CASSLRSLAYSYEQYF
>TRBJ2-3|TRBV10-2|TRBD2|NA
TGCGCCAGCAGAAAGCGGGAGGGCCTTGGAGATACGCAGTATTTT
CASRKREGLGDTQYF
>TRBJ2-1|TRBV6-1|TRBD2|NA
TGTGCCATCTACTCCGGGACTAGCGGGGATGGTGAGCAGTTCTTC
CAIYSGTSGDGEQFF
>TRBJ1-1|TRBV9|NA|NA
TGTGCCAGCAGCGTAGGCAGGGCCACTGAAGCTTTCTTT
CASSVGRATEAFF
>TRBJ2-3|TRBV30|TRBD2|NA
TGTGCCTGGAGAGCGGGGTCCCTCATTACGCAGTATTTT
CAWRAGSLITQYF
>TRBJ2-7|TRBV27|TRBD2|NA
TGTGCCAGCAGTTTTGCTAGCGGGGGGGCTCACTACGAGCAGTACTTC
CASSFASGGAHYEQYF
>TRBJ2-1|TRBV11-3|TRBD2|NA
TGTGCCAGCAGCCCGCAACTAGCGAGCTCCTACAATGAGCAGTTCTTC
CASSPQLASSYNEQFF
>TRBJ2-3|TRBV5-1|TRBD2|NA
TGCGCCAGCAGCGGTGGACTAGCGGGATCGGCAGATACGCAGTATTTT
CASSGGLAGSADTQYF
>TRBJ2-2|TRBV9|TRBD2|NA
TGTGCCAGCAGCCCCCGGACTAGCAGCTACACCGGGGAGCTGTTTTTT
CASSPRTSSYTGELFF
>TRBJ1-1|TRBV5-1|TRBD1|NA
TGCGCCAGCAGCTTCGCGGGACAGGGGAACACTGAAGCTTTCTTT
CASSFAGQGNTEAFF
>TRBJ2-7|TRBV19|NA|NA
TGTGCCAGTAGTATGACTAGTTCCTCCTACGAGCAGTACTTC
CASSMTSSSYEQYF
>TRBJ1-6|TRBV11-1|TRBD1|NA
TGTGCCAGCAGCTTTAGGGGGCTGAATTCACCCCTCCACTTT
CASSFRGLNSPLHF
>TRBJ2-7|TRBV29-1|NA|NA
TGCAGCGTTGAAGCGGCCAGGGTGGGGGAGCAGTACTTC
CSVEAARVGEQYF
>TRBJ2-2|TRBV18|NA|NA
TGTGCCAGCTCACCACCATCGGGGGTCACCGGGGAGCTGTTTTTT
CASSPPSGVTGELFF
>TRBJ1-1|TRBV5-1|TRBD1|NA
TGCGCCAGCAGCTTGGAAGGACAGGGAGGCACTGAAGCTTTCTTT
CASSLEGQGGTEAFF
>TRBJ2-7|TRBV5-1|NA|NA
TGCGCCAGCAGCTTGGAACTAGCTTACGAGCAGTACTTC
CASSLELAYEQYF
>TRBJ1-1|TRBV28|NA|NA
TGTGGGTCTACGATGAACACTGAAGCTTTCTTT
CGSTMNTEAFF
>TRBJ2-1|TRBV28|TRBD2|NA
TGTGCCAGCAGTTTGCTACTTAGCGGGAGTTGGGATGAGCAGTTCTTC
CASSLLLSGSWDEQFF
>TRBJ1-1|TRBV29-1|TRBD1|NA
TGCAGCGCAGCAGGGGGAATGAACACTGAAGCTTTCTTT
CSAAGGMNTEAFF
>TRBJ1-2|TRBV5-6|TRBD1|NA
TGTGCCAGCAGCCACTCTGGGGGACAGAAGTCCTCGCCAGACTATGGCTACACCTTC
CASSHSGGQKSSPDYGYTF
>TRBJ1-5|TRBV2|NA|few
TGTGCCAGCAGTGAGGAGAGGGCCTATCAGCCCCAGCATTTT
CASSEERAYQPQHF